This record concerns one T cell receptor (beta chain) sequence. The sample belongs to a study of cytotoxic CD8 clonotypes in ibrutinib-treated CLL. Study as a whole: Response samples were taken after a median roughly 12 months of treatment, range 6 to 36.

Assay: immunoSEQ multiplex PCR; the TCRdb copy retains only in-frame clones and omits some. The table records about 160,000 clones, roughly 86% of them present only once. Sequencing was performed on PBMCs, taken after 12 months of ibrutinib treatment. This clonotype was obtained from a human donor with chronic lymphocytic leukemia.

The CDR3 loop is CASSSDRGNSPLHF. CDR3 DNA sequence: TGTGCCAGCAGCTCCGACAGGGGGAATTCACCCCTCCACTTT. The chain carries TRBV14 and TRBJ1-6, with TRBD1 matching over 9 bases. V shed 5 bases, J shed 7 bases, and the junction held 3 bases outside the gene matches. The germline CDR1 and CDR2 sequences are SGHDN and FVKESK. The CDR3 runs to 14 residues.